The T cell receptor beta chain described here comes from a study of T cell responses to AZD1222 COVID-19 vaccine. Study-wide points: In the spike-specific TCR repertoire, nearly half reportedly target unmutated variant regions.

The V gene lost 6 bases and the J gene lost 0 bases, with 11 bases spanning the gap. Germline V lookup: CDR1 SQVTM, CDR2 ANQGSEA. The CDR3 runs to 13 residues. Generated by immunoSEQ multiplex PCR, the TCRdb table keeps only in-frame clones and is missing some. The table includes more than 95,000 clones, approximately 82% detected once. Worth noting for this clone: Its antigen is currently unknown.

Here the sequenced sample was peripheral blood, taken 28 days after the second AZD1222 dose. The chain recombines TRBV29-1 with TRBJ1-1; D possibly corresponds to TRBD1 (6 bases). The TCR comes from an adult who received the AZD1222 COVID-19 vaccine. In DNA form, the CDR3 reads TGCAGCGTAGGCAGGGGAATGAACACTGAAGCTTTCTTT. Translating it yields CSVGRGMNTEAFF.